Sequencing of this T cell receptor (beta chain) was carried out in a study of blood T cell repertoires in COVID-19. Assay: immunoSEQ multiplex PCR; the TCRdb copy retains only in-frame clones and omits some. The sample shows approximately 240,000 clones, less than 90% of them seen only once. Germline V gene lookup returns CDR1 LGHDT and CDR2 YNNKEL (reference sequence). The CDR3 loop spans 13 amino acids. Between the trimmed V and J ends, which lost 4 bases and 10 bases, there was a span of 16 bases. This chain joins TRBV3-1 (or the pseudogene TRBV3-2) and TRBJ2-5, with a possible D match to TRBD2 (6 bases). Input material: PBMCs or T cells enriched from blood (not recorded which). This TCR derives from a woman between 50 and 59 years old in a cohort exposed to, infected with or recovered from COVID-19 (not recorded which). CDR3 DNA: TGTGCCAGCAGCCCGGGGGTCCCTCGGGACCAGTACTTC. It codes for CASSPGVPRDQYF.